This TCR beta chain comes out of a study of brain T cells in children with intractable seizures. Points from the study as a whole: Clones missing pre-surgery may reflect undersampling of that blood sample.

CDR1 and CDR2 from the germline V gene are MNHEY and SMNVEV (reference sequence). This CDR3 contains 14 residues. Trimming removed 3 bases from V and 3 bases from J; junction bases left unmatched: 4. This clone was seen a single time. Its specificity is unknown. Assay used: immunoSEQ multiplex PCR; TCRdb lists only in-frame clones, some missing. The sample has 95,000 to 120,000 clones; approximately 94% are singletons. V and J are TRBV27 and TRBJ2-7; 8 positions agree with TRBD2. Sequenced material: peripheral blood, taken at surgery. The TCR sequence derives from a boy less than two years old with hemimegalencephaly and intractable seizures. The CDR3 sequence is CASSLVGRDYEQYF. The CDR3 coding sequence is TGTGCCAGCAGTTTGGTCGGGAGGGACTACGAGCAGTACTTC.